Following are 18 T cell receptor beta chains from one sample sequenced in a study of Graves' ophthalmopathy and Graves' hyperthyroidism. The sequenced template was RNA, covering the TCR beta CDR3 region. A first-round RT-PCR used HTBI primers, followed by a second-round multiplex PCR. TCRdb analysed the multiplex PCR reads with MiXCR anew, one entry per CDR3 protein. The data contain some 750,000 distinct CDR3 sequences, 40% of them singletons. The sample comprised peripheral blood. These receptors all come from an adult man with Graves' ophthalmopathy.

The DNA for the CDR3 is TGTGCCACCAGTCCCCGACAGGGACCGACTGAGACCCAGCATTTT. Amino acids: CATSPRQGPTETQHF. This chain uses TRBV24-1 with TRBJ1-5, with TRBD1 matching over 7 bases. Germline V gives CDR1 KGHDR, CDR2 SFDVKD. CDR3 size: 15 residues. J was trimmed by 11 bases and V by 6 bases; bases with no gene match: 15.

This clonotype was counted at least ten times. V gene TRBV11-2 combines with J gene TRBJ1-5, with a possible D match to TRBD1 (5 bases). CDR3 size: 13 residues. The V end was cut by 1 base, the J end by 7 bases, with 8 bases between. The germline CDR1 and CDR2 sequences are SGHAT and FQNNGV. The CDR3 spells CASSLVGGQPQHF. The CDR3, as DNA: TGTGCCAGCAGCTTAGTCGGGGGGCAGCCCCAGCATTTT. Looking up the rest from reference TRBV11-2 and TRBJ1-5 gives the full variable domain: EAGVAQSPRYKIIEKRQSVAFWCNPISGHATLYWYQQILGQGPKLLIQFQNNGVVDDSQLPKDRFSAERLKGVDSTLKIQPAKLEDSAVYLCASSLVGGQPQHFGDGTRLSIL.

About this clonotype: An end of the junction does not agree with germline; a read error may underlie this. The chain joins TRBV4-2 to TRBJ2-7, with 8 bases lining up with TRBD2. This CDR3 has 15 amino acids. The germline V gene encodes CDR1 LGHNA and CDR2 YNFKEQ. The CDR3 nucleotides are TGTGCCAACAGCCCCGGGAGGGAAAGCTCCTACGAGCAGTACTTC. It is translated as CANSPGRESSYEQYF.

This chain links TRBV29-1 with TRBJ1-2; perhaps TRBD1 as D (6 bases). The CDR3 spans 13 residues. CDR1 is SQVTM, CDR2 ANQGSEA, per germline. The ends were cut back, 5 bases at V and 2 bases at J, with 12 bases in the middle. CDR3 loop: CSVQTGQNYGYTF. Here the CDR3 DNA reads TGCAGCGTTCAAACAGGGCAGAACTATGGCTACACCTTC.

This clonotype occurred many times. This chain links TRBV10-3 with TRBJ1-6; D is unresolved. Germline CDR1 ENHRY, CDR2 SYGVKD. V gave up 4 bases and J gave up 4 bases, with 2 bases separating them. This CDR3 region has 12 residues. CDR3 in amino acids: CAISGYNSPLHF. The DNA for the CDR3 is TGTGCCATCAGTGGTTATAATTCACCCCTCCACTTT.

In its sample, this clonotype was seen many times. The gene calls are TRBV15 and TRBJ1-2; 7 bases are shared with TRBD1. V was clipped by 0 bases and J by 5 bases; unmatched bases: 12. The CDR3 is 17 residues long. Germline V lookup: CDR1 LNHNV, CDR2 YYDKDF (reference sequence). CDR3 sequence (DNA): TGTGCCACCAGCAGAGATTACTCCGGGACAGCGAAATATGGCTACACCTTC. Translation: CATSRDYSGTAKYGYTF.

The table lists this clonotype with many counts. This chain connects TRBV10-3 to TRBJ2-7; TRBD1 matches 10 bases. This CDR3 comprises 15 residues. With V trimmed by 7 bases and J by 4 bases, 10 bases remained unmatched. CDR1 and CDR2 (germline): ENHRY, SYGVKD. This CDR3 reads CAITSDRGASYEQYF. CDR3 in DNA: TGTGCCATCACCTCGGACAGGGGGGCGTCATACGAGCAGTACTTC.

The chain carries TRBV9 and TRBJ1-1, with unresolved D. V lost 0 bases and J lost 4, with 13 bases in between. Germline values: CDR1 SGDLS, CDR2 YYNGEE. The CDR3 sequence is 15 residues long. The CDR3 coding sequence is TGTGCCAGCAGCGTAGGTTGGGCCCGGACCACTGAAGCTTTCTTT. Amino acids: CASSVGWARTTEAFF.

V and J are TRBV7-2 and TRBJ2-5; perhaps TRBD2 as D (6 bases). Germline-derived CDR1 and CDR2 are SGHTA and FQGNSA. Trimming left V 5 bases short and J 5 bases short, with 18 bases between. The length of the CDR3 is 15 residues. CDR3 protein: CASSPTSASAETQYF. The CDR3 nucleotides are TGTGCCAGCAGCCCGACTAGTGCCTCGGCTGAGACCCAGTACTTC.

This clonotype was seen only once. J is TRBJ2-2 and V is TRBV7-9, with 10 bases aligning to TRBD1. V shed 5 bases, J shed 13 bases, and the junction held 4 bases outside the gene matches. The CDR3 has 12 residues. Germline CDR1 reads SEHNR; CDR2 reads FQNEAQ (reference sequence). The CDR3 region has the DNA TGTGCCAGCAGCAATCGGGACAGGGGGCTGTTTTTT. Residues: CASSNRDRGLFF.

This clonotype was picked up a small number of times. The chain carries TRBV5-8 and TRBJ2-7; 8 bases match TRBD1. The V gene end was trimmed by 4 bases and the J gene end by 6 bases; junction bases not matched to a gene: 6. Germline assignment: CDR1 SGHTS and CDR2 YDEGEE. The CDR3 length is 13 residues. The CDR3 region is CASSLRTGTEQYF. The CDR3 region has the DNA TGTGCCAGCAGCCTAAGGACAGGGACCGAGCAGTACTTC.

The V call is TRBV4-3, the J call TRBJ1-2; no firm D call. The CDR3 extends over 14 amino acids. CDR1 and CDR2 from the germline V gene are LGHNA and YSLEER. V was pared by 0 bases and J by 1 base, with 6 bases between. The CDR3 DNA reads TGCGCCAGCAGCCAAGATTTGATTAACTATGGCTACACCTTC. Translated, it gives CASSQDLINYGYTF.

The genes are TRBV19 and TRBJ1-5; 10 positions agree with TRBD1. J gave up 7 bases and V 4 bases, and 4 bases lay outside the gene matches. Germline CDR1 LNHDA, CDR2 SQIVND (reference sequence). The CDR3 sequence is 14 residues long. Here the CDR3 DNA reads TGTGCCAGTAGTAGGGGACAGGGGTTGCAGCCCCAGCATTTT. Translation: CASSRGQGLQPQHF.

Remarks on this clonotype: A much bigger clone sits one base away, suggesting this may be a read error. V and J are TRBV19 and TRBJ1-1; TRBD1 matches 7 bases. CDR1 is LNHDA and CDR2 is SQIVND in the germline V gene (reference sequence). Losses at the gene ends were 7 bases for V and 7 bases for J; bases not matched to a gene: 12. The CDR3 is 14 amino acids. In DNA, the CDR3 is TGTGCCAGTATTCGGAACAGGGGCGGTCGTGAAGCTTTCTTT. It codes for CASIRNRGGREAFF.

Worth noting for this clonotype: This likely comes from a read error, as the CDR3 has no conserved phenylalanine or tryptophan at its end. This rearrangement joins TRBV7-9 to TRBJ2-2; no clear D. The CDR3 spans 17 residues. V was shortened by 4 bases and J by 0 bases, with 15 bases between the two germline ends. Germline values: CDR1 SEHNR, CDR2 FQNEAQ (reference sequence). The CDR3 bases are TGTGCCAGCAGCTCAACAACACAACACACGAACACCGGGGAGCTGTTTCTT. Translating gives CASSSTTQHTNTGELFL.

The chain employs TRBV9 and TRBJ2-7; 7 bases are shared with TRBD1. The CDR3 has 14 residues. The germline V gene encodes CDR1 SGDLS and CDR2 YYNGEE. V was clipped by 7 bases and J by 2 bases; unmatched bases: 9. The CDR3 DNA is TGTGCCAGCTCACCACAGGGGACAGCCTACGAGCAGTACTTC. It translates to CASSPQGTAYEQYF.

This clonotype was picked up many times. As DNA, the CDR3 is TGTGCCAGCAGTGTGGTAGGGAAACAGCATTTT. Translating it yields CASSVVGKQHF. The rearrangement links TRBV2 to TRBJ1-5, with D uncertain. The V end lost 4 bases, the J end lost 13 bases, and 11 bases lay between the germline ends. Germline V lookup: CDR1 SNHLY, CDR2 FYNNEI. This CDR3 has 11 residues.

The CDR3 DNA follows: TGCAGCGTGGACAGGGATACAGATACGCAGTATTTT. Amino acids: CSVDRDTDTQYF. The chain carries TRBV29-1 and TRBJ2-3; 8 nucleotides line up with TRBD1. V was clipped by 6 bases and J by 3 bases; unmatched bases: 2. This CDR3 contains 12 residues. CDR1 and CDR2 from the germline V gene are SQVTM and ANQGSEA.